The 29 T cell receptor beta chains reported below all come from one sample, sequenced in a study of blood T cell repertoires in COVID-19. Sequenced by immunoSEQ multiplex PCR; TCRdb stores in-frame clones only, minus some. The table shows around 120,000 clones, with 80% to 90% occurring only once. Material for sequencing was peripheral blood. These receptors were taken from a man in his sixties or seventies who had recovered from COVID-19.

This clone was seen only once. The V and J genes are TRBV2 and TRBJ1-2; D remains ambiguous. CDR1 is SNHLY, CDR2 FYNNEI, per germline. V lost 4 bases, J lost 4 bases, and 10 bases lay in between. The CDR3 has 13 residues. The CDR3 protein is CASSGRTAYGYTF. The CDR3 nucleotides read TGTGCCAGCAGTGGCCGGACTGCCTATGGCTACACCTTC.

CDR3 sequence: CASRPKTSGTYNEQFF. The CDR3 region has the DNA TGTGCCAGCAGACCGAAGACTAGCGGAACCTACAATGAGCAGTTCTTC. The chain uses TRBV28 and TRBJ2-1; TRBD2 matches at 9 bases. Germline V gene data show CDR1 as MDHEN and CDR2 as SYDVKM. This CDR3 is built from 16 residues. Losses at the gene ends were 6 bases for V and 2 bases for J; bases not matched to a gene: 8.

CDR3 DNA: TGTGCCAGCAGTTTAAGACAGATCTACACAGATACGCAGTATTTT. Its translation: CASSLRQIYTDTQYF. The V call is TRBV28, the J call TRBJ2-3; possibly TRBD1 for D (5 bases). Germline assignment: CDR1 MDHEN and CDR2 SYDVKM. V shed 2 bases and J shed 2 bases, with 11 bases lying between them. The CDR3 extends over 15 amino acids.

The chain employs TRBV11-2 and TRBJ2-7; the D gene is possibly TRBD2 (6 bases). The V end lost 5 bases, the J end lost 0 bases, and 17 bases lay between the germline ends. The CDR3 has 16 residues. Looked up from germline, CDR1 is SGHAT and CDR2 is FQNNGV. The CDR3, as DNA: TGTGCCAGCAGCAGGGGACGGGCTAGCGACTCCTACGAGCAGTACTTC. The encoded protein is CASSRGRASDSYEQYF.

V gene TRBV5-1 combines with J gene TRBJ1-5; unclear D gene. The germline V gene has CDR1 SGHRS and CDR2 YFSETQ. The V end lost 0 bases, the J end lost 1 base, and 8 bases lay between the germline ends. This CDR3 is 15 amino acids long. In DNA, the CDR3 is TGCGCCAGCAGCTTGGGGACGGGAAGCAATCAGCCCCAGCATTTT. It yields the protein CASSLGTGSNQPQHF.

The genes are TRBV5-4 and TRBJ2-5; D not certain. The CDR3 has 15 amino acids. V was trimmed by 3 bases and J by 5 bases, leaving 17 bases between them. Germline CDR1 reads SGHNT; CDR2 reads YYREEE (reference sequence). CDR3 DNA sequence: TGTGCCAGCAGCTCGGATGGCGGATCGAGGGAGACCCAGTACTTC. Translating it yields CASSSDGGSRETQYF.

The chain links TRBV7-9 to TRBJ2-1; no clear D gene. CDR1 is SEHNR and CDR2 is FQNEAQ in the germline V gene (reference sequence). The CDR3 covers 11 residues. Trimming took 3 bases from V and 8 from J, leaving 5 bases between them. CDR3 DNA sequence: TGTGCCAGCAGCTTTCCGGATGAGCAGTTCTTC. This codes for CASSFPDEQFF.

V and J are TRBV10-1 and TRBJ2-1; a possible D gene is TRBD2 (6 bases). The germline V and J ends were trimmed by 4 bases and 8 bases, with 18 bases remaining between them. The CDR3 totals 15 residues. Looked up from germline, CDR1 is WNHNN and CDR2 is SYGVQD (reference sequence). CDR3 in amino acids: CASSVGGVSKYEQFF. The CDR3 DNA sequence: TGCGCCAGCAGTGTCGGGGGAGTCTCTAAGTATGAGCAGTTCTTC.

The chain couples TRBV6-4 to TRBJ2-7, with 8 positions matching TRBD1. Trimming at V came to 7 bases and at J to 3 bases, leaving 5 bases not matched to a gene. This CDR3 contains 13 residues. Germline CDR1 reads MRHNA; CDR2 reads SNTAGT. CDR3 sequence: CASTPGQDYEQYF. The CDR3 coding sequence is TGTGCCAGCACCCCGGGACAGGACTACGAGCAGTACTTC.

The chain employs TRBV18 and TRBJ1-1; weak D call: TRBD1 (5 bases). V was cut by 2 bases and J by 3 bases, with 13 bases left in between. The CDR3 is 15 amino acids. Germline V gives CDR1 KGHSH, CDR2 LQKENI. The chain's CDR3 is CASSPSRAWDTEAFF. For the CDR3, the DNA is TGTGCCAGCTCACCAAGCAGGGCGTGGGACACTGAAGCTTTCTTT.

The chain has TRBV6-2 or TRBV6-3 and TRBJ1-2; TRBD1 matches at 9 bases. The trim removed 3 bases at V and 2 bases at J, leaving 4 bases unmatched. Germline V CDR1 and CDR2: MNHEY, SVGEGT. The CDR3 has 15 amino acids. Here the CDR3 reads CASSYLGTGNYGYTF. CDR3 sequence (DNA): TGTGCCAGCAGTTATCTTGGGACAGGGAACTATGGCTACACCTTC.

The chain employs TRBV20-1 and TRBJ2-5; a possible D gene is TRBD2 (6 bases). This CDR3 region has 11 residues. Between the trimmed V and J ends, which lost 7 bases and 0 bases, there was a span of 6 bases. CDR1 is DFQATT, CDR2 SNEGSKA, per germline (reference sequence). CDR3 in amino acids: CSGGNQETQYF. For the CDR3, the DNA is TGCAGTGGCGGGAACCAAGAGACCCAGTACTTC.

The chain employs TRBV24-1 and TRBJ2-1, with 9 bases lining up with TRBD2. V lost 3 bases to trimming and J lost 0 bases; unmatched junction nucleotides: 2. The CDR3 consists of 16 residues. CDR1 is KGHDR, CDR2 SFDVKD, per germline. CDR3 coding DNA: TGTGCCACCAGTGATGCTAGCGGGGACTCCTACAATGAGCAGTTCTTC. This sequence encodes CATSDASGDSYNEQFF.

The V call is TRBV27, the J call TRBJ2-1, with 7 bases identical to TRBD1. This CDR3 has 17 amino acids. Losses at the gene ends were 5 bases for V and 1 base for J; bases not matched to a gene: 11. From germline, CDR1 is MNHEY and CDR2 SMNVEV (reference sequence). In DNA form, the CDR3 reads TGTGCCAGCAGTCTACGTCACAGGGGTAGGTCCTACAATGAGCAGTTCTTC. Encoded protein: CASSLRHRGRSYNEQFF.

V gene TRBV15 combines with J gene TRBJ2-1, with a weak D call TRBD2 (5 bases). The V and J ends lost 3 bases and 2 bases respectively, with 11 bases between them. Germline-derived CDR1 and CDR2 are LNHNV and YYDKDF (reference sequence). CDR3 length equals 15 residues. The CDR3 DNA sequence: TGTGCCACCAGCAGTTCGGCGGAGGCCTACAATGAGCAGTTCTTC. It specifies CATSSSAEAYNEQFF.

The chain recombines TRBV5-4 with TRBJ2-1; the match to TRBD2 covers 7 bases. Looked up from germline, CDR1 is SGHNT and CDR2 is YYREEE (reference sequence). With V trimmed by 0 bases and J by 2 bases, 5 bases remained unmatched. The CDR3 sequence is 16 residues long. In nucleotides, the CDR3 is TGTGCCAGCAGCTTGGATGGGGGAGGGCCCTACAATGAGCAGTTCTTC. The encoded protein is CASSLDGGGPYNEQFF.

The chain joins TRBV5-4 to TRBJ2-6; 8 positions agree with TRBD1. Losses at the gene ends were 0 bases for V and 4 bases for J; bases not matched to a gene: 3. The CDR3 sequence is 16 residues long. CDR1 is SGHNT and CDR2 is YYREEE in the germline V gene (reference sequence). The CDR3 DNA is TGTGCCAGCAGCTTGGCTCAGGGGGCCGGGGCCAACGTCCTGACTTTC. Protein sequence: CASSLAQGAGANVLTF.

This chain joins TRBV6-1 and TRBJ2-2; 8 bases agree with TRBD2. This CDR3 is 15 amino acids long. The V gene end was trimmed by 3 bases and the J gene end by 3 bases; junction bases not matched to a gene: 3. Per germline, CDR1 MNHNS and CDR2 SASEGT. In DNA form, the CDR3 reads TGTGCCAGCAGTGAGGAGCGGGAGTACACCGGGGAGCTGTTTTTT. This codes for CASSEEREYTGELFF.

Details on this clone: Other DNA variants within this sample encode the same CDR3. The V gene is TRBV7-6, the J gene TRBJ2-1; D possibly corresponds to TRBD1 (6 bases). CDR1 is SGHVS, CDR2 FNYEAQ, per germline. Trimming cost V 2 bases and J 1 base, with 9 bases left between them. CDR3 length equals 15 residues. The CDR3 is CASSLTGSSYNEQFF. The CDR3 DNA follows: TGTGCCAGCAGCTTAACAGGGTCTTCCTACAATGAGCAGTTCTTC.

The chain employs TRBV19 and TRBJ2-1, with D possibly matching TRBD1 (6 bases). The CDR3 is made up of 13 amino acids. CDR1 LNHDA and CDR2 SQIVND come from the germline V gene (reference sequence). V was shortened by 4 bases and J by 7 bases, with 11 bases between the two germline ends. The CDR3: CASSTPDRNEQFF. In DNA form, the CDR3 reads TGTGCCAGTAGTACCCCTGACAGGAATGAGCAGTTCTTC. The complete variable domain, with remaining parts taken from reference TRBV19 and TRBJ2-1, reads DGGITQSPKYLFRKEGQNVTLSCEQNLNHDAMYWYRQDPGQGLRLIYYSQIVNDFQKGDIAEGYSVSREKKESFPLTVTSAQKNPTAFYLCASSTPDRNEQFFGPGTRLTVL.

This clone was recorded only once. The chain is built from TRBV5-1 and TRBJ2-7; TRBD1 matches 8 bases. The CDR3 runs to 12 residues. Germline V gives CDR1 SGHRS, CDR2 YFSETQ. J lost 6 bases, V lost 4 bases, and 3 bases had no gene match. The CDR3 bases are TGCGCCAGCAGCATACAGGGGGGCGAGCAGTACTTC. This codes for CASSIQGGEQYF. Combining the CDR3 with reference TRBV5-1 and TRBJ2-7 gives the whole variable domain KAGVTQTPRYLIKTRGQQVTLSCSPISGHRSVSWYQQTPGQGLQFLFEYFSETQRNKGNFPGRFSGRQFSNSRSEMNVSTLELGDSALYLCASSIQGGEQYFGPGTRLTVT.

CDR3 in amino acids: CAEGSGQGVAGELFF. As DNA, the CDR3 is TGTGCCGAAGGGTCGGGACAGGGGGTCGCCGGGGAGCTGTTTTTT. The gene calls are TRBV5-4 and TRBJ2-2; TRBD1 agrees at 11 bases. Trimming removed 10 bases from V and 6 bases from J; junction bases left unmatched: 11. CDR1 and CDR2 (germline): SGHNT, YYREEE (reference sequence). The CDR3 is 15 residues long.

The chain combines TRBV11-1 with TRBJ2-1, with 13 bases lining up with TRBD2. The V and J ends lost 5 bases and 4 bases, in that order; junction bases with no gene match: 2. Germline assignment: CDR1 SGHAT and CDR2 FQDESV (reference sequence). This CDR3 has 15 residues. CDR3 sequence reads: CASSPLAGGYNEQFF. The CDR3 DNA reads as TGTGCCAGCAGCCCACTAGCGGGGGGGTACAATGAGCAGTTCTTC.

The chain is built from TRBV10-3 and TRBJ2-2; D ambiguous. CDR3 length: 14 amino acids. Germline V gene lookup returns CDR1 ENHRY and CDR2 SYGVKD. V was shortened by 6 bases and J by 0 bases, with 8 bases between the two germline ends. CDR3 region: CAIRALPNTGELFF. DNA for the CDR3: TGTGCCATCAGGGCCTTGCCGAACACCGGGGAGCTGTTTTTT.

The rearrangement links TRBV9 to TRBJ2-3; D may be TRBD1 (5 bases). Germline-derived CDR1 and CDR2 are SGDLS and YYNGEE. Trimming pared 4 bases from V and 2 bases from J, leaving 11 bases between. The CDR3 is made up of 14 amino acids. CDR3 amino acids: CASSPRALTDTQYF. The CDR3, as DNA: TGTGCCAGCAGCCCCAGGGCACTCACAGATACGCAGTATTTT.

This rearrangement joins TRBV11-2 to TRBJ2-7; 9 bases agree with TRBD2. Losses at the gene ends were 4 bases for V and 0 bases for J; bases not matched to a gene: 13. Germline V gene sequence: CDR1 SGHAT, CDR2 FQNNGV. The CDR3 length is 18 residues. The CDR3 loop reads CASSSRLLAGWSSYEQYF. CDR3 in DNA: TGTGCCAGCAGCTCCCGACTACTAGCGGGTTGGAGCTCCTACGAGCAGTACTTC.

The chain is built from TRBV10-3 and TRBJ2-7, with a tentative D call TRBD1 (6 bases). Germline loops: CDR1 ENHRY, CDR2 SYGVKD. There are 13 residues in the CDR3. V shed 10 bases and J shed 3 bases, with 16 bases lying between them. CDR3 region: CATTTGLSYEQYF. CDR3 bases: TGTGCCACCACGACAGGCTTGAGCTACGAGCAGTACTTC.

The V call is TRBV7-9, the J call TRBJ2-3, with D perhaps matching TRBD2 (6 bases). Germline V CDR1 and CDR2: SEHNR, FQNEAQ (reference sequence). The CDR3 length is 14 residues. Between the trimmed V and J ends, which lost 3 bases and 8 bases, there was a span of 15 bases. CDR3 loop: CASSFTSTGGTQYF. CDR3 coding DNA: TGTGCCAGCAGCTTTACATCTACCGGGGGTACGCAGTATTTT. The whole variable domain, filled in from reference TRBV7-9 and TRBJ2-3, reads DTGVSQNPRHKITKRGQNVTFRCDPISEHNRLYWYRQTLGQGPEFLTYFQNEAQLEKSRLLSDRFSAERPKGSFSTLEIQRTEQGDSAMYLCASSFTSTGGTQYFGPGTRLTVL.

In its sample, this clone was seen a few times. The CDR3 bases are TGTGCCAGCAAAACAGGGTGGAGGAACACTGAAGCTTTCTTT. Translation: CASKTGWRNTEAFF. The chain uses TRBV6-5 and TRBJ1-1; tentative D call: TRBD1 (6 bases). The CDR3 spans 14 residues. Germline loops: CDR1 MNHEY, CDR2 SVGAGI. Trimming took 7 bases from V and 1 from J, leaving 13 bases between them.